A selection of T cell receptor beta chains follows, all from one sample in a study of blood T cells in healthy people across ages. TCRdb ran MiXCR on the 5' RACE reads and lists one entry per CDR3 protein. The sample carries around 1,800,000 distinct CDR3 sequences, approximately 39% recorded once. The sequencing input was blood. Receptors were obtained from a human donor in good health. Both conserved end residues are part of each CDR3. D genes are given only for firm matches. Size is omitted from some rows. Given values are once, few, many or a class for expanded clones.

>once|TRBV5-1|TRBD1|TRBJ2-1
TGCGCCAGCAGCTTCGGGACAGGGTCGGATGAGCAGTTCTTC
CASSFGTGSDEQFF
>few|TRBV7-2|TRBD1|TRBJ1-2
TGTGCCAGCAGCACGTGGACAGGTCTATGGGGCTACACCTTC
CASSTWTGLWGYTF
>few|TRBV7-2|TRBD2|TRBJ2-3
TGTGCCAGCAGCTTAGATCTGCGGGGGGGCACAGATACGCAGTATTTT
CASSLDLRGGTDTQYF
>few|TRBV6-2/TRBV6-3|.|TRBJ1-2
TGTGCCAGCAGTTACCGAGCCCTGGGGTATGGCTACACCTTC
CASSYRALGYGYTF
>.|TRBV5-1|.|TRBJ2-5
TGCGCCAGCAGGGCGTCGTACCAAGAGACCCAGTACTTC
CASRASYQETQYF
>.|TRBV5-1|TRBD1|TRBJ2-1
TGCGCCAGCAGCTTACTCCCCGGGACAGATAACAATGAGCAGTTCTTC
CASSLLPGTDNNEQFF
>.|TRBV6-5|TRBD1|TRBJ1-1
TGTGCCAGCAGCCAACAACAGGGGGCAGGGGCTGAAGCTTTCTTT
CASSQQQGAGAEAFF
>few|TRBV5-6|.|TRBJ1-5
TGTGCCAGCAGCTTGGGGAGGGAAGGTCAGCCCCAGCATTTT
CASSLGREGQPQHF
>once|TRBV4-3|.|TRBJ1-1
TGCGCCAGCAGCCAAGTAAGGGTCACTGAAGCTTTCTTT
CASSQVRVTEAFF
>.|TRBV12-3/TRBV12-4|.|TRBJ1-2
TGCGCCAGCAGTTTGGAGGACAACTATGGCTACACCTTC
CASSLEDNYGYTF
>many|TRBV29-1|.|TRBJ2-7
TGCAGCGTTGCCCAATGGGGATACGAGCAGTACTTC
CSVAQWGYEQYF
>.|TRBV3-1|TRBD2|TRBJ2-7
TGTGCCAGCAGCCAAGAGGGACTAGCGGCATCCTACGAGCAGTACTTC
CASSQEGLAASYEQYF
>few|TRBV2|TRBD1|TRBJ2-3
TGTGCCAGCATGGGCAGCCCGGGACAGGGGCTAACAGATACGCAGTATTTT
CASMGSPGQGLTDTQYF
>few|TRBV9|.|TRBJ2-6
TGTGCCAGCAGCGTAGGCGCCGGGAATGGGGCCAACGTCCTGACTTTC
CASSVGAGNGANVLTF
>few|TRBV9|.|TRBJ1-2
TGTGCCAGCAGCGTAGGTCCCTCCGCTGGTCATGGCTACACCTTC
CASSVGPSAGHGYTF
>few|TRBV4-3|.|TRBJ2-2
TGCGCCAGCAGCAAGGGTCCGAACACCGGGGAGCTGTTTTTT
CASSKGPNTGELFF
>.|TRBV11-1|.|TRBJ2-1
TGTGCCAGCAGCTTAGCATATCCCGAGTCCCCCTACAATGAGCAGTTCTTC
CASSLAYPESPYNEQFF
>.|TRBV6-2/TRBV6-3|.|TRBJ1-1
TGTGCCAGCAGTTACTCTCTTGCAGCTTTCTTT
CASSYSLAAFF
>.|TRBV19|.|TRBJ2-7
TGTGCCAGTAGTATAGCCCTAAATTACGAGCAGTACTTC
CASSIALNYEQYF
>few|TRBV10-3|TRBD1|TRBJ1-6
TGTGCCATCAGTGAGGGGGACAGGGTGAATTCACCCCTCCACTTT
CAISEGDRVNSPLHF
>few|TRBV9|.|TRBJ2-2
TGTGCCAGCAGCGTTACCCTAGCTGCCGGGGAGCTGTTTTTT
CASSVTLAAGELFF
>.|TRBV9|.|TRBJ2-3
TGTGCCAGCAGCGTAGCCCAAATAGCAGATACGCAGTATTTT
CASSVAQIADTQYF
>.|TRBV6-2/TRBV6-3|.|TRBJ2-5
TGTGCCAGCAGTTGGGCAGAAGAGACCCAGTACTTC
CASSWAEETQYF
>.|TRBV7-3|.|TRBJ2-7
TGTGCCAGCAGCTTGGGACGGCTTGGCGAGCAGTACTTC
CASSLGRLGEQYF
>.|TRBV7-2|.|TRBJ2-5
TGTGCCAGCAGCTCGGGACTCACCAATGAGCAGTACTTC
CASSSGLTNEQYF
>few|TRBV13|TRBD1|TRBJ1-1
TGTGCCAGCAGCACCCGACAGGGTATCACTGAAGCTTTCTTT
CASSTRQGITEAFF
>.|TRBV9|.|TRBJ1-4
TGTGCCAGCATGCGGTATAATGAAAAACTGTTTTTT
CASMRYNEKLFF
>few|TRBV5-1|.|TRBJ2-3
TGCGCCAGCAGCTTGTATGAAGGGGGAGAGACAGATACGCAGTATTTT
CASSLYEGGETDTQYF
>.|TRBV3-1|.|TRBJ1-2
TGTGCCAGCAGCCAGAGGGAAAACCTCCGGGTCTATGGCTACACCTTC
CASSQRENLRVYGYTF
>few|TRBV14|.|TRBJ1-2
TGTGCCAGCAGCCCTGACTTTTACTATGGCTACACCTTC
CASSPDFYYGYTF
>.|TRBV27|.|TRBJ1-2
TGTGCCAGCAGTTCTTTAGGTCCCTACGGCTACACCTTC
CASSSLGPYGYTF
>.|TRBV6-5|.|TRBJ2-1
TGTGCCAGCAAATTATACTGGGGGTCCTACAATGAGCAGTTCTTC
CASKLYWGSYNEQFF
>.|TRBV4-2|TRBD2|TRBJ2-5
TGTGCCAGCAGCCAGGCCTTATTAGCGGGGGGGGAACAAGAGACCCAGTACTTC
CASSQALLAGGEQETQYF
>few|TRBV20-1|TRBD1|TRBJ2-3
TGCAGTGCTATGGGGAACCGACAGGGGGCAGATACGCAGTATTTT
CSAMGNRQGADTQYF
>few|TRBV10-3|.|TRBJ2-5
TGTGCCATCAGCGACACAGGGTCAGCAGCGACCCAGTACTTC
CAISDTGSAATQYF
>few|TRBV15|TRBD2|TRBJ2-1
TGTGCCACCAGCCGACGACTAGCGGGGTATGAGCAGTTCTTC
CATSRRLAGYEQFF
>.|TRBV28|.|TRBJ1-2
TGTGCCAGCAGTTCTGGGGGGTGGAAAGGCTACACCTTC
CASSSGGWKGYTF
>.|TRBV9|.|TRBJ2-3
TGTGCCAGTACCCCGCCGAGCACAGATACGCAGTATTTT
CASTPPSTDTQYF
>.|TRBV15|.|TRBJ1-4
TGTGCCACCGGAGCGGGGGAAAAACTGTTTTTT
CATGAGEKLFF
>.|TRBV18|TRBD1|TRBJ1-2
TGTGCCAGCTCACCCTACAACACAGAGACAGGGAACTACTATGGCTACACCTTC
CASSPYNTETGNYYGYTF
>few|TRBV12-3/TRBV12-4|.|TRBJ1-5
TGTGCCAGCAAATGGGGGAATCAGCCCCAGCATTTT
CASKWGNQPQHF
>.|TRBV4-3|.|TRBJ2-7
TGCGCCAGCAGCCAAGATATCCCCTACGAGCAGTACTTC
CASSQDIPYEQYF
>few|TRBV4-3|.|TRBJ2-7
TGCGCCAGCAGCCAAGGGCCGGACAGTTCCTACGAGCAGTACTTC
CASSQGPDSSYEQYF
>.|TRBV7-2|.|TRBJ1-2
TGTGCCAGCAGACCGAACCTTATCGATGGCTACACCTTC
CASRPNLIDGYTF
>.|TRBV29-1|.|TRBJ2-7
TGCAGCGTTTCAGGCCCTCTGGGATACGAGCAGTACTTC
CSVSGPLGYEQYF
>.|TRBV24-1|.|TRBJ2-5
TGTGCCACCAGTGATTTTGCCACAGGGCAAGAGACCCAGTACTTC
CATSDFATGQETQYF
>.|TRBV6-5|TRBD2|TRBJ2-1
TGTGCCAGCAGTTACGGAAGCGGGGGGAGCTCCTACAATGAGCAGTTCTTC
CASSYGSGGSSYNEQFF
>few|TRBV12-3/TRBV12-4|.|TRBJ1-1
TGTGCCAGCAGTTTAGTATATGGATCCTATTTGAACACTGAAGCTTTCTTT
CASSLVYGSYLNTEAFF
>few|TRBV4-3|.|TRBJ2-3
TGCGCCAGCAGCCAAGATCCTCAGTTTTCGGACTCGATCACAGATACGCAGTATTTT
CASSQDPQFSDSITDTQYF
>.|TRBV6-2/TRBV6-3|TRBD2|TRBJ2-1
TGTGCCAGCAGTTACTCGAAATTTTTTGCGGGGGGTGTCAATGAGCAGTTCTTC
CASSYSKFFAGGVNEQFF
>.|TRBV7-9|TRBD1|TRBJ2-4
TGTGCCAGCAGCTCCTCAGGGGGCGTCGTTAAGTCCATTCAGTACTTC
CASSSSGGVVKSIQYF
>few|TRBV20-1|TRBD2|TRBJ2-2
TGCAGTGCTAGAGATAGGGTAGCGGGGGGGTCCGGGGAGCTGTTTTTT
CSARDRVAGGSGELFF
>.|TRBV20-1|.|TRBJ1-1
TGCAGTGGCGTGGAGGGCGCGAACACTGAAGCTTTCTTT
CSGVEGANTEAFF
>few|TRBV29-1|.|TRBJ2-1
TGCAGCGTTGACGGTTTTCGGGACTTCTCCTACAATGAGCAGTTCTTC
CSVDGFRDFSYNEQFF
>.|TRBV7-9|TRBD2|TRBJ2-5
TGTGCCAGCAGCTTATTCGTAGCGGGACCCCACCAAGAGACCCAGTACTTC
CASSLFVAGPHQETQYF